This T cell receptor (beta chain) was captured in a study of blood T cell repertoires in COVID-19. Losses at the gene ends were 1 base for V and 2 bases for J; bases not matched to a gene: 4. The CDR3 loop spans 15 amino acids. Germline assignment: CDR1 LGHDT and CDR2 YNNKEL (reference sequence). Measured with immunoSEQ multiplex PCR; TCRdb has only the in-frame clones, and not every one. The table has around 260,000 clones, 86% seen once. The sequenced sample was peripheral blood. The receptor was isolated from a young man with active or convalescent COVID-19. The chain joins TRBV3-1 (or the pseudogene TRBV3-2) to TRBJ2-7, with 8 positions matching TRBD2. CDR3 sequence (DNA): TGTGCCAGCAGCCAAGTTGGAGCGGGGGCCTACGAGCAGTACTTC. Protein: CASSQVGAGAYEQYF.